What follows describes a single TCR beta chain. The use of a sample-barcoded 5' primer and a J-beta primer mix characterized a second PCR of about 7 to 12 cycles. Unique molecular identifiers of 12 random nucleotides labeled each cDNA. In TCRdb, the 5' RACE reads were re-called with MiXCR into one record per CDR3 protein. This table holds about 1 million distinct CDR3 sequences, 40% to 50% found once. The source of the sample is a study of blood T cells in healthy people across ages. Germline V gives CDR1 SGHRS, CDR2 YFSETQ. V shed 3 bases, J shed 8 bases, and the junction held 5 bases outside the gene matches. CDR3 length: 14 amino acids.

The clonotype comes from an older woman in good health. The rearrangement joins TRBV5-1 to TRBJ1-4; 9 bases fit TRBD1. The material sequenced was blood. CDR3 DNA: TGCGCCAGCAGCTCACAGGGGACAGGGGAAAAACTGTTTTTT. It specifies CASSSQGTGEKLFF.